Below are 2 T cell receptor beta chains sequenced from a single sample in a study of spatial heterogeneity in lung cancer. The antigens of these receptors remain unknown. Stated time point: sample taken at primary tumor resection. TCRdb called the 5' RACE reads again in MiXCR, with one record for every CDR3 protein. Of around 8,100 distinct CDR3 sequences listed, under 15% are singletons. Study results and caveats: It was found that expanded intratumoral alpha and beta TCR counts tracked tumor mutation counts.

This material consisted of lung tumor tissue, taken at surgery. The receptors here all came from a male donor with early-stage non-small cell lung cancer.

This clonotype showed up many times. This beta chain is a stray read from a library made for alpha chains; its abundance is not meaningful. V and J are TRBV15 and TRBJ1-1; the match to TRBD1 covers 7 bases. The CDR3 runs to 15 residues. V was clipped by 3 bases and J by 4 bases; unmatched bases: 8. Germline CDR1 LNHNV, CDR2 YYDKDF (reference sequence). The CDR3 protein is CATSRDRTVSTEAFF. For the CDR3, the DNA is TGTGCCACCAGCAGGGACAGGACCGTGAGCACTGAAGCTTTCTTT.

As concerns this clonotype: With the library built for alpha chains, this beta chain is off target and its frequency is not meaningful. As DNA, the CDR3 is TGTGCCAGCACCGCCTCAGGACAGGGCCTCTATGGCTACACCTTC. Translated: CASTASGQGLYGYTF. The chain uses TRBV12-3 or TRBV12-4 and TRBJ1-2; 8 bases are a match to TRBD1. The CDR3 has 15 amino acids. The V segment lost 7 bases and the J segment 4 bases; nucleotides outside the gene matches: 11.